A single sample gave rise to the 29 T cell receptor beta chains below, sequenced in a study of T-cell reconstitution after alpha-beta-depleted transplantation in children. Unique molecular identifiers featured in how the TCRbeta library was prepared. TCRdb reprocessed the PCR reads via MiXCR and lists one record per CDR3 protein. This table holds about 610,000 distinct CDR3 sequences, 10% found once. The sample in question was PBMCs from the stem cell graft donor, obtained from the stem cell graft. These receptors were taken from a human donor who donated a stem cell graft to a child with acute myeloid leukemia.

Comments on this clonotype: A read error may account for a junction end that differs from germline. The chain has TRBV28 and TRBJ1-1, with 11 bases aligning to TRBD1. Germline V gene lookup returns CDR1 MDHEN and CDR2 SYDVKM. This CDR3 region has 18 residues. CDR3 amino acids: CASSIWGQGVAMNTEAFF. In nucleotides, the CDR3 is TGTGCCAGCAGTATATGGGGACAGGGGGTGGCCATGAACACTGAAGCTTTCTTT.

This clonotype showed up many times. The chain couples TRBV30 to TRBJ2-1; D gene ambiguous. The CDR3 consists of 15 residues. Trimming shortened V by 1 base and J by 8 bases, and 18 bases separated the two germline ends. CDR1 GTSNPN and CDR2 SVGIG come from the germline V gene (reference sequence). This CDR3 reads CAWSGSPRRGDEQFF. CDR3 coding DNA: TGTGCCTGGAGTGGATCTCCAAGGAGAGGAGATGAGCAGTTCTTC.

There are a few counts of this clonotype. The chain is built from TRBV5-1 and TRBJ1-2; a weak D match, TRBD1 (6 bases). Germline V gene lookup returns CDR1 SGHRS and CDR2 YFSETQ. V lost 2 bases to trimming and J lost 7 bases, with 24 bases between them. The CDR3 loop spans 17 amino acids. CDR3 amino acids: CASSLTGALPSGGGYTF. CDR3 DNA sequence: TGCGCCAGCAGCTTAACGGGGGCCTTACCCTCTGGTGGTGGCTACACCTTC.

The gene calls are TRBV6-2 or TRBV6-3 and TRBJ2-1; D unresolved. V shed 3 bases and J shed 6 bases, with 12 bases lying between them. The CDR3 sequence is 14 residues long. Germline V CDR1 and CDR2: MNHEY, SVGEGT. CDR3 bases: TGTGCCAGCAGTTATCTACAACTTACCAATGAGCAGTTCTTC. Its protein is CASSYLQLTNEQFF.

This clonotype has ten or more counts. The chain recombines TRBV2 with TRBJ1-6, with 7 bases fitting TRBD1. V lost 5 bases and J lost 9; bases outside the gene matches: 7. Germline V gives CDR1 SNHLY, CDR2 FYNNEI. The CDR3 runs 14 residues. DNA for the CDR3: TGTGCCAGCAGTTTCACAGGGGTTGGTTCACCCCTCCACTTT. Protein: CASSFTGVGSPLHF.

This clonotype has more than one count but fewer than ten. CDR3 protein: CASSDRGQGIYGYTF. CDR3 nucleotides: TGTGCCAGCAGTGATAGGGGGCAGGGGATCTATGGCTACACCTTC. The chain recombines TRBV25-1 with TRBJ1-2; TRBD1 matches at 7 bases. Losses at the gene ends were 3 bases for V and 4 bases for J; bases not matched to a gene: 8. This CDR3 comprises 15 residues. Germline CDR1 and CDR2: MGHDK and SYGVNS.

The chain recombines TRBV20-1 with TRBJ1-3; D perhaps matches TRBD1 (6 bases). Germline V gives CDR1 DFQATT, CDR2 SNEGSKA (reference sequence). There are 15 residues in the CDR3. Trimming shortened V by 0 bases and J by 4 bases, and 13 bases separated the two germline ends. CDR3 sequence: CSARENTGSGNTIYF. As DNA, the CDR3 is TGCAGTGCTAGAGAAAACACAGGGTCAGGAAACACCATATATTTT.

This clonotype was seen at least ten times. The chain couples TRBV7-2 to TRBJ2-2, with D possibly TRBD2 on 7 matching bases. V gave up 7 bases and J gave up 5 bases, with 20 bases separating them. The germline V gene has CDR1 SGHTA and CDR2 FQGNSA. This CDR3 contains 16 residues. The CDR3 nucleotides read TGTGCCAGCACCCTGGGGGCGGGAGTGGGGACCGGGGAGCTGTTTTTT. Its protein is CASTLGAGVGTGELFF.

The V call is TRBV6-1, the J call TRBJ1-4; a weak D match, TRBD1 (6 bases). The CDR3 is 17 amino acids. Germline CDR1 and CDR2: MNHNS and SASEGT. Trimming cost V 6 bases and J 5 bases, with 22 bases left between them. The CDR3 sequence: CASRDPTQGPRNEKLFF. The DNA for the CDR3 is TGTGCCAGCAGGGATCCAACCCAGGGGCCGCGGAATGAAAAACTGTTTTTT.

This clonotype turned up a few times. This chain connects TRBV30 to TRBJ1-1; possibly TRBD1 for D (5 bases). Germline V gene lookup returns CDR1 GTSNPN and CDR2 SVGIG (reference sequence). With 0 bases removed from V and 10 bases from J, the gap between germline ends came to 18 bases. This CDR3 contains 14 residues. CDR3 in DNA: TGTGCCTGGAGTGTAACAGGCGGAAGGGGTAGAGCTTTCTTT. Translation gives CAWSVTGGRGRAFF.

This clonotype showed up just a few times. The CDR3 is CASSQTSGSWDEQFF. The CDR3 nucleotides read TGCGCCAGCAGCCAAACTAGCGGGAGCTGGGATGAGCAGTTCTTC. The V call is TRBV4-3, the J call TRBJ2-1; 11 nucleotides agree with TRBD2. This CDR3 has 15 residues. J lost 8 bases, V lost 2 bases, and 5 bases had no gene match. The germline V gene encodes CDR1 LGHNA and CDR2 YSLEER.

This clonotype was seen more than once but under ten times. The rearrangement joins TRBV20-1 to TRBJ2-1; the D gene is possibly TRBD2 (6 bases). With 4 bases removed from V and 8 bases from J, the gap between germline ends came to 24 bases. Germline V gene lookup returns CDR1 DFQATT and CDR2 SNEGSKA (reference sequence). CDR3 length: 16 amino acids. The CDR3 here is CSATPHVAGFSYEQFF. The DNA for the CDR3 is TGCAGTGCTACCCCCCACGTGGCGGGGTTCAGTTATGAGCAGTTCTTC.

The sample holds many counts of this clonotype. V gene TRBV6-2 or TRBV6-3 combines with J gene TRBJ2-1; D is possibly TRBD2 (6 bases). The V gene lost 4 bases and the J gene lost 8 bases, with 9 bases spanning the gap. This CDR3 comprises 12 residues. Looked up from germline, CDR1 is MNHEY and CDR2 is SVGEGT. For the CDR3, the DNA is TGTGCCAGCAGTTCGGGGGATTATGAGCAGTTCTTC. Amino acids: CASSSGDYEQFF.

This clonotype was seen at least ten times. This rearrangement joins TRBV12-3 or TRBV12-4 to TRBJ2-2; D might be TRBD2 (6 bases). The CDR3 consists of 17 residues. V was cut by 3 bases and J by 2 bases, with 16 bases left in between. This CDR3 is CASSLVVGGVNTGELFF. DNA of the CDR3: TGTGCCAGCAGTTTGGTGGTTGGAGGGGTAAACACCGGGGAGCTGTTTTTT.

This sequence joins TRBV7-9 and TRBJ2-2; 11 bases line up with TRBD1. V gave up 5 bases and J gave up 7 bases; unmatched junction bases: 6. CDR1 is SEHNR and CDR2 is FQNEAQ in the germline V gene (reference sequence). The CDR3 spans 15 residues. For the CDR3, the DNA is TGTGCCAGCAGCGCACGGGACAGGGGGGTCGGGGAGCTGTTTTTT. Translated, it gives CASSARDRGVGELFF.

There are many counts of this clonotype. The rearrangement joins TRBV28 to TRBJ2-1, with 9 bases matching TRBD1. The germline V gene encodes CDR1 MDHEN and CDR2 SYDVKM. Trimming removed 6 bases from V and 9 bases from J; junction bases left unmatched: 6. This CDR3 has 13 residues. The chain's CDR3 is CASRRTGEGEQFF. CDR3 nucleotides: TGTGCCAGCAGACGGACAGGGGAAGGTGAGCAGTTCTTC.

This clonotype was picked up many times. This chain uses TRBV20-1 with TRBJ2-1, with TRBD2 matching over 13 bases. The trim removed 4 bases at V and 5 bases at J, leaving 14 bases unmatched. This CDR3 has 18 amino acids. Per germline, CDR1 DFQATT and CDR2 SNEGSKA (reference sequence). DNA for the CDR3: TGCAGTGCTACGGACCGAGGGACTAGCGGGGATTCTCACAATGAGCAGTTCTTC. This translates into CSATDRGTSGDSHNEQFF.

A few counts support this clonotype. This chain connects TRBV5-1 to TRBJ2-1; the D gene is possibly TRBD2 (5 bases). This CDR3 spans 14 amino acids. V lost 0 bases and J lost 7, with 11 bases in between. Germline CDR1 and CDR2: SGHRS and YFSETQ. Here the CDR3 reads CASSLAGVENEQFF. CDR3 nucleotides: TGCGCCAGCAGCTTGGCCGGGGTGGAGAATGAGCAGTTCTTC.

Only a few counts were recorded for this clonotype. The chain joins TRBV6-5 to TRBJ2-2, with 10 nucleotides matching TRBD2. The J segment lost 0 bases and the V segment lost 6 bases, leaving 10 bases of the junction unmatched. Germline values: CDR1 MNHEY, CDR2 SVGAGI. The CDR3 has 18 amino acids. The CDR3 nucleotides are TGTGCCAGCAGGCCGGTCCAGCGGGAGGGGTCGAACACCGGGGAGCTGTTTTTT. It codes for CASRPVQREGSNTGELFF.

The sample holds many counts of this clonotype. The rearrangement links TRBV5-1 to TRBJ2-1; D gene ambiguous. The ends were cut back, 4 bases at V and 6 bases at J, with 14 bases in the middle. The germline V gene has CDR1 SGHRS and CDR2 YFSETQ. This CDR3 has 14 residues. Written as DNA, the CDR3 is TGCGCCAGCAGCCCGGGTCGTGCTTCCAATGAGCAGTTCTTC. Its translation is CASSPGRASNEQFF.

This clonotype came up many times. The chain carries TRBV7-9 and TRBJ2-2; D is possibly TRBD2 (6 bases). Germline V CDR1 and CDR2: SEHNR, FQNEAQ (reference sequence). This CDR3 has 13 amino acids. V dropped 7 bases and J dropped 6 bases, with 12 bases sitting between them. For the CDR3, the DNA is TGTGCCAGCACCCAGGGACTCGCCGGGGAGCTGTTTTTT. Its translation: CASTQGLAGELFF.

This clonotype was found many times. The chain employs TRBV7-9 and TRBJ2-1; D is unclear. Germline V gene data show CDR1 as SEHNR and CDR2 as FQNEAQ (reference sequence). The CDR3 has 14 amino acids. Trimming shortened V by 4 bases and J by 4 bases, and 11 bases separated the two germline ends. The CDR3 coding sequence is TGTGCCAGCAGCTCCCCGGTGGGGTACAATGAGCAGTTCTTC. Translated: CASSSPVGYNEQFF.

This clonotype was detected a few times. The V gene is TRBV18, the J gene TRBJ2-7; 10 nucleotides match TRBD1. Germline V gives CDR1 KGHSH, CDR2 LQKENI. The CDR3 is made up of 15 amino acids. J was trimmed by 4 bases and V by 4 bases; bases with no gene match: 7. CDR3 sequence reads: CASSQPGQGRYEQYF. As DNA, the CDR3 is TGTGCCAGCTCACAACCGGGACAGGGGAGGTACGAGCAGTACTTC.

In its sample, this clonotype was seen many times. The chain employs TRBV29-1 and TRBJ2-1; a weak D match, TRBD1 (5 bases). There are 13 residues in the CDR3. V gave up 7 bases and J gave up 2 bases, with 12 bases separating them. The V gene's germline CDR1 is SQVTM and CDR2 ANQGSEA. CDR3 protein: CSGLTETYNEQFF. The CDR3, as DNA: TGCAGCGGATTGACAGAAACCTACAATGAGCAGTTCTTC.

The table lists this clonotype with a few counts. The gene calls are TRBV30 and TRBJ2-1; D is unresolved. Trimming cost V 5 bases and J 6 bases, with 11 bases left between them. Germline V gene lookup returns CDR1 GTSNPN and CDR2 SVGIG (reference sequence). The CDR3 consists of 12 residues. The CDR3 region is CAWGPTANEQFF. CDR3 DNA: TGTGCCTGGGGCCCAACGGCCAATGAGCAGTTCTTC.

The rearrangement links TRBV6-1 to TRBJ1-2, with TRBD1 identical over 8 bases. The CDR3 covers 12 residues. Germline V gives CDR1 MNHNS, CDR2 SASEGT. V lost 6 bases to trimming and J lost 3 bases; unmatched junction nucleotides: 0. The CDR3 sequence: CASRDRDYGYTF. The CDR3 DNA follows: TGTGCCAGCAGGGACAGGGACTATGGCTACACCTTC.

This clonotype appeared a few times. V usage is TRBV24-1 and J usage is TRBJ2-2, with a tentative D call TRBD2 (6 bases). The V gene lost 0 bases and the J gene lost 0 bases, with 13 bases spanning the gap. Germline V gene sequence: CDR1 KGHDR, CDR2 SFDVKD. There are 18 residues in the CDR3. Written as DNA, the CDR3 is TGTGCCACCAGTGATTTGGGTAGCGGTACCGCGAACACCGGGGAGCTGTTTTTT. Amino acids: CATSDLGSGTANTGELFF.

This clonotype was seen only a few times. This chain joins TRBV3-1 and TRBJ2-7; D remains ambiguous. The germline V and J ends were trimmed by 4 bases and 4 bases, with 8 bases remaining between them. Per germline, CDR1 LGHDT and CDR2 YNNKEL (reference sequence). The CDR3 is made up of 12 amino acids. The DNA of the CDR3 is TGTGCCAGCAGCCCACGGTTGTACGAGCAGTACTTC. This gives the protein CASSPRLYEQYF.

The CDR3 DNA reads TGTGCCAGCAGCCACCCCCGGGGGACAGGGCAAGAGACCCAGTACTTC. Amino acids: CASSHPRGTGQETQYF. J is TRBJ2-5 and V is TRBV2; 9 nucleotides match TRBD1. This CDR3 region has 16 residues. V shed 6 bases, J shed 2 bases, and the junction held 10 bases outside the gene matches. Per the germline V gene, CDR1 is SNHLY and CDR2 is FYNNEI.